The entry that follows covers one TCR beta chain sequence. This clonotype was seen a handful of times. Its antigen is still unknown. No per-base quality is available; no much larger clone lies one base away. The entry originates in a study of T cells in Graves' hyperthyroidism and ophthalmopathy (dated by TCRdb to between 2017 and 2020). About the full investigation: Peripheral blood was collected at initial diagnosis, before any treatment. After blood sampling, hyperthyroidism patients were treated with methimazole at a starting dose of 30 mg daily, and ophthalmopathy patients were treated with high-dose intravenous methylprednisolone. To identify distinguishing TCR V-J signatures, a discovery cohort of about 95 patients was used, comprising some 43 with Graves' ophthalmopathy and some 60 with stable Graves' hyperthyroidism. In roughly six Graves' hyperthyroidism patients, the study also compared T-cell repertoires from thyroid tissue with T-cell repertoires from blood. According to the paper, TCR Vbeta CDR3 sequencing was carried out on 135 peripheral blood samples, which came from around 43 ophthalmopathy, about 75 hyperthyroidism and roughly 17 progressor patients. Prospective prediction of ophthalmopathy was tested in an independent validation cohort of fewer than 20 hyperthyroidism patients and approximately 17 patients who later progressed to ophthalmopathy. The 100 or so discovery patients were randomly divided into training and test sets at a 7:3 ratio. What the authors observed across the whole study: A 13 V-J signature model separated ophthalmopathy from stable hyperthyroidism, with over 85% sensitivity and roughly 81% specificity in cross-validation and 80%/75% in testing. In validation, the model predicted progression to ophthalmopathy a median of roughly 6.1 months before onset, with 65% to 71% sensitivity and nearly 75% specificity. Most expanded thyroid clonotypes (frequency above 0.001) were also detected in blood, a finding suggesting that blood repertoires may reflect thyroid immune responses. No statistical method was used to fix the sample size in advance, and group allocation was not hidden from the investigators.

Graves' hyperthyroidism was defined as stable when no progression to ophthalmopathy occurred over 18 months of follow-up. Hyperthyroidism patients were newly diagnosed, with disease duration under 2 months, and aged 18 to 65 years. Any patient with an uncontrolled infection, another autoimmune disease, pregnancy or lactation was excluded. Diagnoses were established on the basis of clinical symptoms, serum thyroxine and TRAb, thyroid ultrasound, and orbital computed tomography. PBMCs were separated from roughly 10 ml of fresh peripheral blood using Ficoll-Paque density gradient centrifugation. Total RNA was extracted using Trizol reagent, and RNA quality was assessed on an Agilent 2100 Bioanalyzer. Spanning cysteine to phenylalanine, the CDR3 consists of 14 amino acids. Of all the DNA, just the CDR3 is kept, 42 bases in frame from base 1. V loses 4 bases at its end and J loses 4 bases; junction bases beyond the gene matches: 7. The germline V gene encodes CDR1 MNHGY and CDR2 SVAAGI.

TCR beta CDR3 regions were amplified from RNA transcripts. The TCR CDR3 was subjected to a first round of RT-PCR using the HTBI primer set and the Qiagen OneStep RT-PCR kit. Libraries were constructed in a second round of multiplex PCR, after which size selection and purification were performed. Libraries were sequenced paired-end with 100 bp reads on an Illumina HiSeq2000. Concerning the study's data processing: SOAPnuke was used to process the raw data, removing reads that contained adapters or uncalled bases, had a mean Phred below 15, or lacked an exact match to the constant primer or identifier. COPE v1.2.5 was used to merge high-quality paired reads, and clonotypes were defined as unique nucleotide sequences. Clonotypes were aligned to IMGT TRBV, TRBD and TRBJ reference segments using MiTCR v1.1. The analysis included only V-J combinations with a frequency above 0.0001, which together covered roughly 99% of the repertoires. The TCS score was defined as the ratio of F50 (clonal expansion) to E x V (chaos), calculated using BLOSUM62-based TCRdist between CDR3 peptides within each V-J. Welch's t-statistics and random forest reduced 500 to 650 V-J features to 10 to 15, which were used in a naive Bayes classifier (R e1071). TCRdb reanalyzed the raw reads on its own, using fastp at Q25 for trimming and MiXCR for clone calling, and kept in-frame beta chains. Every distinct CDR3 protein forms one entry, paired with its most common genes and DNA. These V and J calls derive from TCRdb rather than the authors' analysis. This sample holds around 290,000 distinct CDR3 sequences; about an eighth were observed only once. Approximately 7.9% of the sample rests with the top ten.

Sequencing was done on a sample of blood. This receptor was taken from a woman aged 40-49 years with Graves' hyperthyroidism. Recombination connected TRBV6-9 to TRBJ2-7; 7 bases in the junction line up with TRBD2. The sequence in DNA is TGTGCCAGCAGTTCTGGCGGGAGAACATACGAGCAGTACTTC. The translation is CASSSGGRTYEQYF.